These 21 T cell receptor beta chains were sequenced from one sample in a study of cytomegalovirus exposure and HLA in healthy donors. The PCR used 60 Vbeta and 13 Jbeta primers. TCRdb's copy holds only in-frame clones and misses some; the assay was immunoSEQ multiplex PCR. This table has 85,000 to 100,000 clones, approximately 77% appearing once. The sequenced material came from PBMCs. Every receptor here comes from a woman aged 35 to 49 in good health and CMV-seronegative.

The chain uses TRBV5-6 and TRBJ2-1, with TRBD1 as a possible D gene (5 bases). Germline values: CDR1 SGHDT, CDR2 YYEEEE. The CDR3 extends over 14 amino acids. Trimming took 1 base from V and 4 from J, leaving 9 bases between them. The CDR3 coding sequence is TGTGCCAGCAGCTTGAGGCAGGGTTACAATGAGCAGTTCTTC. It codes for CASSLRQGYNEQFF.

The gene calls are TRBV5-6 and TRBJ2-7; tentatively, D is TRBD1 (5 bases). V dropped 4 bases and J dropped 3 bases, with 17 bases sitting between them. The CDR3 has 15 residues. The germline gives CDR1 SGHDT, CDR2 YYEEEE. The CDR3 DNA follows: TGTGCCAGCAGCCGTTGGGGCGGTAGTAGCTACGAGCAGTACTTC. This codes for CASSRWGGSSYEQYF.

The chain joins TRBV11-3 to TRBJ1-1; D remains unclear. CDR1 and CDR2 (germline): SGHNT, YENEEA. V lost 7 bases and J 4 bases, leaving 13 bases between the germline ends. There are 13 residues in the CDR3. The CDR3, as DNA: TGTGCCAGCAAACTTAACCCCTCCACTGAAGCTTTCTTT. Translated: CASKLNPSTEAFF.

This chain uses TRBV7-9 with TRBJ2-3; 7 nucleotides align to TRBD1. Germline CDR1 and CDR2: SEHNR and FQNEAQ (reference sequence). The ends lost 5 bases at V and 2 bases at J; junction bases unmatched: 4. This CDR3 region has 14 residues. The CDR3, as DNA: TGTGCCAGCAGCAGGGACAGCCCCACAGATACGCAGTATTTT. Translated, it gives CASSRDSPTDTQYF.

The chain joins TRBV19 to TRBJ1-1; TRBD1 agrees at 10 bases. This CDR3 has 15 residues. Germline trimming cut 6 bases from V and 4 bases from J; bases unmatched to any gene: 8. Per germline, CDR1 LNHDA and CDR2 SQIVND (reference sequence). The CDR3 coding sequence is TGTGCCAGTAGCCCCGGGACAGGGGCCGTCACTGAAGCTTTCTTT. Its translation is CASSPGTGAVTEAFF.

The genes are TRBV4-1 and TRBJ2-7; 7 positions match TRBD2. The CDR3 is 14 amino acids. Germline V lookup: CDR1 MGHRA, CDR2 YSYEKL. The V segment lost 2 bases and the J segment 3 bases; nucleotides outside the gene matches: 4. The CDR3: CASSQYPGGYEQYF. In DNA, the CDR3 is TGCGCCAGCAGCCAATATCCGGGAGGCTACGAGCAGTACTTC.

This chain connects TRBV5-6 to TRBJ2-2; D ambiguous. This CDR3 has 15 amino acids. In germline, CDR1 is SGHDT, CDR2 YYEEEE. V was shortened by 5 bases and J by 6 bases, with 17 bases between the two germline ends. The CDR3 loop is CASRRQQLGAGELFF. The CDR3 bases are TGTGCCAGCAGACGCCAACAGCTTGGCGCCGGGGAGCTGTTTTTT.

This clone was counted a few times. This rearrangement joins TRBV5-6 to TRBJ2-5, with 14 bases aligning to TRBD2. Germline CDR1 and CDR2: SGHDT and YYEEEE. J gave up 3 bases and V 4 bases, and 14 bases lay outside the gene matches. This CDR3 contains 19 residues. The DNA of the CDR3 is TGTGCCAGCAGCCTACGATTCGCGACTAGCGGGGGGGGCGAAGAGACCCAGTACTTC. Its protein is CASSLRFATSGGGEETQYF.

This sequence joins TRBV2 and TRBJ1-1; D uncertain. V lost 7 bases, J lost 2 bases, and 11 bases lay in between. Germline CDR1 is SNHLY and CDR2 is FYNNEI. This CDR3 has 13 amino acids. This CDR3 reads CASKSYVNTEAFF. For the CDR3, the DNA is TGTGCCAGCAAAAGCTACGTTAACACTGAAGCTTTCTTT.

This chain joins TRBV7-9 and TRBJ1-2; tentatively, D is TRBD1 (5 bases). The CDR3 is 14 residues long. From germline, CDR1 is SEHNR and CDR2 FQNEAQ (reference sequence). Trimming stripped 1 base from V and 3 bases from J, with 9 bases between. CDR3 protein: CASSLGQWDYGYTF. The CDR3 coding sequence is TGTGCCAGCAGCTTAGGACAGTGGGACTATGGCTACACCTTC.

The V and J genes are TRBV9 and TRBJ1-1, with D possibly TRBD1 on 5 matching bases. In germline, CDR1 is SGDLS, CDR2 YYNGEE. V gave up 3 bases and J gave up 4 bases, with 16 bases separating them. The CDR3 loop spans 15 amino acids. The CDR3 is CASSAGWGGGTEAFF. The CDR3 DNA reads TGTGCCAGCAGCGCGGGGTGGGGGGGAGGCACTGAAGCTTTCTTT.

The chain couples TRBV27 to TRBJ1-2; 8 positions match TRBD1. The CDR3 has 15 amino acids. V lost 6 bases to trimming and J lost 4 bases; unmatched junction nucleotides: 10. Germline V CDR1 and CDR2: MNHEY, SMNVEV (reference sequence). CDR3 nucleotides: TGTGCCAGCAGCGAAGTTTCGGGACAGGTCTATGGCTACACCTTC. Amino acids: CASSEVSGQVYGYTF.

This clone is labeled as medium-sized. V gene TRBV7-9 combines with J gene TRBJ1-5; 10 nucleotides align to TRBD1. This CDR3 comprises 15 residues. Trimming removed 5 bases from V and 4 bases from J; junction bases left unmatched: 5. Germline CDR1 and CDR2: SEHNR and FQNEAQ (reference sequence). Here the CDR3 reads CASSPTGGINQPQHF. CDR3 in DNA: TGTGCCAGCAGCCCGACAGGGGGCATAAATCAGCCCCAGCATTTT.

V gene TRBV19 combines with J gene TRBJ2-7, with 7 positions matching TRBD1. V was clipped by 4 bases and J by 3 bases; unmatched bases: 0. The CDR3 has 12 amino acids. The germline gives CDR1 LNHDA, CDR2 SQIVND (reference sequence). CDR3 in amino acids: CASSTGGYEQYF. The CDR3 bases are TGTGCCAGTAGTACAGGGGGCTACGAGCAGTACTTC. Variable domain in full (rest from reference TRBV19 and TRBJ2-7): DGGITQSPKYLFRKEGQNVTLSCEQNLNHDAMYWYRQDPGQGLRLIYYSQIVNDFQKGDIAEGYSVSREKKESFPLTVTSAQKNPTAFYLCASSTGGYEQYFGPGTRLTVT.

The chain has TRBV13 and TRBJ2-1; D is undetermined. Trimming left V 3 bases short and J 8 bases short, with 11 bases between. Germline loops: CDR1 PRHDT, CDR2 FYEKMQ (reference sequence). This CDR3 spans 13 amino acids. CDR3 nucleotides: TGTGCCAGCAGCTTCCCTATTTCGGATGAGCAGTTCTTC. This gives the protein CASSFPISDEQFF.

The count of this clone is one. The V and J genes are TRBV4-1 and TRBJ1-2; 9 nucleotides align to TRBD1. Germline CDR1 MGHRA, CDR2 YSYEKL. This CDR3 is built from 15 residues. V was clipped by 3 bases and J by 8 bases; unmatched bases: 10. The CDR3 region has the DNA TGCGCCAGCAGCCATCACCGGGACAGGGTCCAAGGCTACACCTTC. It is translated as CASSHHRDRVQGYTF.

This clone occurred once. The rearrangement joins TRBV25-1 to TRBJ2-4, with D possibly being TRBD1 (6 bases). Germline V lookup: CDR1 MGHDK, CDR2 SYGVNS. This CDR3 spans 16 amino acids. The V end was cut by 2 bases, the J end by 3 bases, with 14 bases between. This chain's CDR3 is CASSEGGSPFKNIQYF. Here the CDR3 DNA reads TGTGCCAGCAGTGAAGGGGGCAGTCCCTTCAAAAACATTCAGTACTTC.

The chain links TRBV5-4 to TRBJ1-6, with 9 nucleotides matching TRBD1. This CDR3 has 16 residues. The germline V gene encodes CDR1 SGHNT and CDR2 YYREEE (reference sequence). After removal of 4 bases from V and 7 bases from J, the junction contained 9 bases not matched to a gene. CDR3 DNA sequence: TGTGCCAGCAGCCTGGAACAGGGGGCACAGAATTCACCCCTCCACTTT. Amino acid sequence: CASSLEQGAQNSPLHF.

The V and J genes are TRBV9 and TRBJ1-2, with D perhaps matching TRBD1 (6 bases). This CDR3 has 14 residues. V shed 4 bases and J shed 6 bases, with 16 bases lying between them. Germline CDR1 reads SGDLS; CDR2 reads YYNGEE. CDR3 sequence (DNA): TGTGCCAGCAGCCAAACAGGGCCGGGTGATGGCTACACCTTC. It yields the protein CASSQTGPGDGYTF.

The chain joins TRBV29-1 to TRBJ2-2, with D possibly matching TRBD1 (5 bases). Between the trimmed V and J ends, which lost 4 bases and 4 bases, there was a span of 13 bases. The CDR3 spans 14 residues. The germline V gene encodes CDR1 SQVTM and CDR2 ANQGSEA. DNA of the CDR3: TGCAGCGTTGGTGGCGGAAGGGGCACCGGGGAGCTGTTTTTT. It yields the protein CSVGGGRGTGELFF.

For this clone: The same CDR3 arises from other DNA sequences in this sample as well. The chain recombines TRBV4-3 with TRBJ1-1; 8 nucleotides align to TRBD1. The CDR3 runs 15 residues. The V segment lost 4 bases and the J segment 0 bases; nucleotides outside the gene matches: 4. Per germline, CDR1 LGHNA and CDR2 YSLEER. The CDR3 protein is CASSLGQGMNTEAFF. The DNA for the CDR3 is TGCGCCAGCAGCCTAGGACAGGGCATGAACACTGAAGCTTTCTTT.